This T cell receptor (beta chain) was profiled in a study of blood T cell dynamics during melanoma immunotherapy. Stated time point: pre-treatment baseline. Disease control meant complete response, partial response or stable disease at 12 weeks. No patient had earlier systemic cancer treatment, concurrent immunosuppressants, or another active cancer. Points on this clone: Its antigen is still unknown.

Whole-study findings and limits: The study could not tell melanoma-specific clones from general immune activation.

This CDR3 has 12 amino acids. Only in-frame clones appear in the TCRdb table, and some are missing; sequencing was by immunoSEQ multiplex PCR. The table records 1,800 or so clones, 80% of them present only once. This receptor was identified in a human donor with melanoma. The source material was blood, sampled from a patient treated with checkpoint blockade. The V and J genes are TRBV21-1 and TRBJ1-3; the listed D gene, TRBD1, was not tested against the DNA. TRBV21-1 is deemed a pseudogene. CDR3 in amino acids: CASSPKGNTIYF. In DNA, the CDR3 is TGTGCCAGCAGTCCCAAAGGAAACACCATATATTTT.